The rows below give T cell receptor beta chains drawn from one sample of a study of blood T cell repertoires in COVID-19. TCRdb's table, derived via immunoSEQ multiplex PCR, lists solely in-frame clones and lacks some. The sample includes approximately 300,000 clones, about 87% of them seen just once. Sequencing used PBMCs or T cells enriched from blood (not recorded which). These receptors were obtained from a woman between 25 and 40 years old who had recovered from COVID-19. CDR3s include the opening cysteine and the closing phenylalanine or tryptophan. Fields, in order: J gene, D gene, V gene, clone size, CDR3 DNA, CDR3 protein. D genes are given only for firm matches. The listing skips clone size in some rows; elsewhere it reads once, few, many or a size class.

J gene: TRBJ2-1
D gene: .
V gene: TRBV5-1
clone size: once
CDR3 DNA: TGCGCCAGCAGCTTGGGACTAGGAGCGCACAATGAGCAGTTCTTC
CDR3 protein: CASSLGLGAHNEQFF

J gene: TRBJ2-2
D gene: .
V gene: TRBV11-3
clone size: once
CDR3 DNA: TGTGCCAGCAGCTTAGGGCTCGGCCAGGGTACGGGGGAGCTGTTTTTT
CDR3 protein: CASSLGLGQGTGELFF

J gene: TRBJ2-7
D gene: TRBD1
V gene: TRBV5-1
clone size: .
CDR3 DNA: TGCGCCAGCAGCCAGGGACAGATCCTTTTGGAGCAGTACTTC
CDR3 protein: CASSQGQILLEQYF

J gene: TRBJ1-2
D gene: .
V gene: TRBV5-1
clone size: .
CDR3 DNA: TGCGCCAGCACCCTACGGGACTATAACTATGGCTACACCTTC
CDR3 protein: CASTLRDYNYGYTF

J gene: TRBJ1-1
D gene: .
V gene: TRBV4-2
clone size: .
CDR3 DNA: TGTGCCAGCAGCCAAGATCAGGGCTGGGGCACTGAAGCTTTCTTT
CDR3 protein: CASSQDQGWGTEAFF

J gene: TRBJ1-2
D gene: .
V gene: TRBV10-2
clone size: .
CDR3 DNA: TGCGCCAGCAATCAGAAGACAGTGTCCTCCTATGGCTACACCTTC
CDR3 protein: CASNQKTVSSYGYTF

J gene: TRBJ2-5
D gene: TRBD2
V gene: TRBV3-1/TRBV3-2
clone size: .
CDR3 DNA: TGTGCCAGCAGCCAAGGGCTAGCGGTGGGGGCCCAGTACTTC
CDR3 protein: CASSQGLAVGAQYF

J gene: TRBJ1-3
D gene: .
V gene: TRBV7-2
clone size: few
CDR3 DNA: TGTGCCAGCAGCAAGAAGCATCGCGACACCATATATTTT
CDR3 protein: CASSKKHRDTIYF

J gene: TRBJ1-5
D gene: TRBD1
V gene: TRBV4-3
clone size: .
CDR3 DNA: TGCGCCAGCAGCCAAGCCCTCGGCAGGGGGAATCAGCCCCAGCATTTT
CDR3 protein: CASSQALGRGNQPQHF

J gene: TRBJ1-2
D gene: TRBD1
V gene: TRBV5-4
clone size: .
CDR3 DNA: TGTGCCAGCAGCTCACTTGCTCAGGGGGCGCGTGGCTACACCTTC
CDR3 protein: CASSSLAQGARGYTF

J gene: TRBJ1-1
D gene: .
V gene: TRBV6-5
clone size: .
CDR3 DNA: TGTGCCAGCAGTTACTCGAGGGTTAACACTGAAGCTTTCTTT
CDR3 protein: CASSYSRVNTEAFF

J gene: TRBJ2-3
D gene: TRBD2
V gene: TRBV3-1/TRBV3-2
clone size: once
CDR3 DNA: TGTGCCAGCAGCCCCGGCCCGACTAGCGCCCTCACAGATACGCAGTATTTT
CDR3 protein: CASSPGPTSALTDTQYF

J gene: TRBJ2-1
D gene: .
V gene: TRBV2
clone size: .
CDR3 DNA: TGTGCCAGCACCACGGAGACAGCCCGCGGGTTCTTC
CDR3 protein: CASTTETARGFF

J gene: TRBJ1-3
D gene: TRBD1
V gene: TRBV6-5
clone size: .
CDR3 DNA: TGTGCCAGCACCGGGACAGCAGACTCTGGAAACACCATATATTTT
CDR3 protein: CASTGTADSGNTIYF

J gene: TRBJ1-1
D gene: .
V gene: TRBV5-1
clone size: .
CDR3 DNA: TGCGCCAGCAGCTTGGGTGGGGACTGGCCTGAAGCTTTCTTT
CDR3 protein: CASSLGGDWPEAFF

J gene: TRBJ2-1
D gene: .
V gene: TRBV30
clone size: once
CDR3 DNA: TGTGCCTGGAGTGTTACCCTGGCAGAGCAGTTCTTC
CDR3 protein: CAWSVTLAEQFF

J gene: TRBJ1-2
D gene: .
V gene: TRBV6-6
clone size: .
CDR3 DNA: TGTGCCAGCAGTCAGCAGGGTCCAATCTTCTATGGCTACACCTTC
CDR3 protein: CASSQQGPIFYGYTF

J gene: TRBJ2-5
D gene: .
V gene: TRBV7-8
clone size: .
CDR3 DNA: TGTGCCAGCAGCACAGAACCCCAGGGATTAGGAGAGACCCAGTACTTC
CDR3 protein: CASSTEPQGLGETQYF

J gene: TRBJ1-4
D gene: .
V gene: TRBV5-4
clone size: .
CDR3 DNA: TGTGCCAGCAGCTGGCAGGGGTTCAATGAAAAACTGTTTTTT
CDR3 protein: CASSWQGFNEKLFF

J gene: TRBJ2-2
D gene: TRBD2
V gene: TRBV4-3
clone size: .
CDR3 DNA: TGCGCCAGCAGCCAAGAAGCGGGGGTGACCGGGGAGCTGTTTTTT
CDR3 protein: CASSQEAGVTGELFF

J gene: TRBJ1-5
D gene: TRBD1
V gene: TRBV4-1
clone size: .
CDR3 DNA: TGCGCCAGCAGCCGGGACGGACAGGGGGCTTATCAGCCCCAGCATTTT
CDR3 protein: CASSRDGQGAYQPQHF

J gene: TRBJ1-2
D gene: TRBD1
V gene: TRBV28
clone size: few
CDR3 DNA: TGTGCCAGCAGTTTATCCGCAGGGGGCTATGGCTACACCTTC
CDR3 protein: CASSLSAGGYGYTF

J gene: TRBJ1-2
D gene: TRBD1
V gene: TRBV5-4
clone size: .
CDR3 DNA: TGTGCCAGCACCTCGACAGGGGACTATGGCTACACCTTC
CDR3 protein: CASTSTGDYGYTF

J gene: TRBJ1-1
D gene: TRBD1
V gene: TRBV4-2
clone size: .
CDR3 DNA: TGTGCCAGCAGCCAAGAGGGACAGGGAGTGATACCGATGAACACTGAAGCTTTCTTT
CDR3 protein: CASSQEGQGVIPMNTEAFF

J gene: TRBJ1-3
D gene: .
V gene: TRBV9
clone size: .
CDR3 DNA: TGTGCCAGCAGCAGTGCGGGGGCTGCTGGAAACACCATATATTTT
CDR3 protein: CASSSAGAAGNTIYF

J gene: TRBJ1-1
D gene: .
V gene: TRBV9
clone size: .
CDR3 DNA: TGTGCCAGCAGCCCGGTCGTGAAGACTGAAGCTTTCTTT
CDR3 protein: CASSPVVKTEAFF

J gene: TRBJ2-2
D gene: TRBD2
V gene: TRBV9
clone size: .
CDR3 DNA: TGTGCCAGCAGCGTTCGTAGCGGGGCGAACACCGGGGAGCTGTTTTTT
CDR3 protein: CASSVRSGANTGELFF

J gene: TRBJ1-2
D gene: TRBD1
V gene: TRBV6-5
clone size: .
CDR3 DNA: TGTGCCAGCAGTTCCCTCGCCAGGGGGGACTATGGCTACACCTTC
CDR3 protein: CASSSLARGDYGYTF

J gene: TRBJ1-3
D gene: .
V gene: TRBV27
clone size: .
CDR3 DNA: TGTGCCAGCAGTTCGCTATCGGACAACTCTGGAAACACCATATATTTT
CDR3 protein: CASSSLSDNSGNTIYF

J gene: TRBJ2-1
D gene: TRBD2
V gene: TRBV9
clone size: .
CDR3 DNA: TGTGCCAGCAGCCCCCTCCTACTAGCGGGGGGGGGTGAGCAGTTCTTC
CDR3 protein: CASSPLLLAGGGEQFF

J gene: TRBJ1-6
D gene: .
V gene: TRBV6-5
clone size: once
CDR3 DNA: TGTGCCAGCAGACGGCCAGGGAATTCACCCCTCCACTTT
CDR3 protein: CASRRPGNSPLHF

J gene: TRBJ1-1
D gene: .
V gene: TRBV13
clone size: .
CDR3 DNA: TGTGCCAGCAGCGGTGCGGGTGAAGCTTTCTTT
CDR3 protein: CASSGAGEAFF

J gene: TRBJ1-1
D gene: .
V gene: TRBV4-3
clone size: .
CDR3 DNA: TGCGCCAGCAGCCCTTATCCGGGTCTGAACACTGAAGCTTTCTTT
CDR3 protein: CASSPYPGLNTEAFF

J gene: TRBJ1-2
D gene: .
V gene: TRBV27
clone size: .
CDR3 DNA: TGTGCCAGCAGTTTATCGCCAGACAGACCTAACTATGGCTACACCTTC
CDR3 protein: CASSLSPDRPNYGYTF

J gene: TRBJ2-1
D gene: TRBD2
V gene: TRBV12-5
clone size: .
CDR3 DNA: TGTGCTAGTGGTTTGGGACTAGCGGGGGGTGAGCAGTTCTTC
CDR3 protein: CASGLGLAGGEQFF

J gene: TRBJ2-7
D gene: .
V gene: TRBV5-4
clone size: .
CDR3 DNA: TGTGCCAGCAGCTTGGTGGGCCCCTACGAGCAGTACTTC
CDR3 protein: CASSLVGPYEQYF

J gene: TRBJ2-1
D gene: TRBD2
V gene: TRBV6-2/TRBV6-3
clone size: .
CDR3 DNA: TGTGCCAGCAGTTATCGAGAGCGGGACTACAATGAGCAGTTCTTC
CDR3 protein: CASSYRERDYNEQFF

J gene: TRBJ2-7
D gene: TRBD2
V gene: TRBV13
clone size: .
CDR3 DNA: TGTGCCAGCAGCGCAGGACTAGCAGCCGAGCAGTACTTC
CDR3 protein: CASSAGLAAEQYF

J gene: TRBJ2-7
D gene: TRBD1
V gene: TRBV11-2
clone size: .
CDR3 DNA: TGTGCCAGCAGCCCCGAACAGGGGGTCTTCTACGAGCAGTACTTC
CDR3 protein: CASSPEQGVFYEQYF

J gene: TRBJ2-1
D gene: .
V gene: TRBV5-1
clone size: .
CDR3 DNA: TGCGCCAGCAGCTTGGATCTAGCGAGTTACAATGAGCAGTTCTTC
CDR3 protein: CASSLDLASYNEQFF

J gene: TRBJ2-3
D gene: .
V gene: TRBV19
clone size: .
CDR3 DNA: TGTGCCAGTAGTACCCGGGGTGCAACAGATACGCAGTATTTT
CDR3 protein: CASSTRGATDTQYF

J gene: TRBJ1-2
D gene: TRBD1
V gene: TRBV3-1/TRBV3-2
clone size: .
CDR3 DNA: TGTGCCAGCAGCCAAGCGGACAGGAACTATGGCTACACCTTC
CDR3 protein: CASSQADRNYGYTF

J gene: TRBJ2-2
D gene: TRBD1
V gene: TRBV11-2
clone size: .
CDR3 DNA: TGTGCCAGCAGCTTAGGGACAGGGATTCCGAACACCGGGGAGCTGTTTTTT
CDR3 protein: CASSLGTGIPNTGELFF

J gene: TRBJ1-1
D gene: TRBD1
V gene: TRBV5-6
clone size: .
CDR3 DNA: TGTGCCAGCAGCTGGGGACAGGCAGTCATGAACACTGAAGCTTTCTTT
CDR3 protein: CASSWGQAVMNTEAFF

J gene: TRBJ1-1
D gene: .
V gene: TRBV7-8
clone size: .
CDR3 DNA: TGTGCCAGCAGCTTAATCTTGCCAGGGGACACTGAAGCTTTCTTT
CDR3 protein: CASSLILPGDTEAFF

J gene: TRBJ1-4
D gene: .
V gene: TRBV4-1
clone size: .
CDR3 DNA: TGCGCCAGCAGCCAAGACAGGGGATACGGCGAAAAACTGTTTTTT
CDR3 protein: CASSQDRGYGEKLFF

J gene: TRBJ1-1
D gene: TRBD1
V gene: TRBV11-2
clone size: .
CDR3 DNA: TGTGCCAGCGAAATTCCCAGGGGGTGGGAAGCTTTCTTT
CDR3 protein: CASEIPRGWEAFF

J gene: TRBJ2-7
D gene: .
V gene: TRBV3-1/TRBV3-2
clone size: .
CDR3 DNA: TGTGCCAGCAGCCTTCGGCCGGCAGGCCACGAGCAGTACTTC
CDR3 protein: CASSLRPAGHEQYF